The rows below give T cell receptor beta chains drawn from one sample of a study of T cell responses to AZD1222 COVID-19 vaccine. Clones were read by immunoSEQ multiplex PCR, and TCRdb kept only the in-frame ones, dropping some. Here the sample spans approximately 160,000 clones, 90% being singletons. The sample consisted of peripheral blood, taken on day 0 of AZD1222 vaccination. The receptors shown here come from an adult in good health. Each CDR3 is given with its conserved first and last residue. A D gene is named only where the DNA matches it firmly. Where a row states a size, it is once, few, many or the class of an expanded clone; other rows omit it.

CDR3: CASSYSDRGNYGYTF
DNA: TGTGCCAGCAGTTACTCGGACAGGGGGAACTATGGCTACACCTTC
J: TRBJ1-2
size: .
D: TRBD1
V: TRBV6-5

CDR3: CASSDPGTRTQPQHF
DNA: TGTGCCAGCAGTGATCCCGGGACACGGACTCAGCCCCAGCATTTT
J: TRBJ1-5
size: .
D: .
V: TRBV6-4

CDR3: CASSLRGAGSSYEQYF
DNA: TGTGCCAGCAGCCTCCGTGGGGCAGGGAGCTCCTACGAGCAGTACTTC
J: TRBJ2-7
size: .
D: .
V: TRBV3-1/TRBV3-2

CDR3: CASSKAPGQGANSNQPQHF
DNA: TGTGCCAGCAGCAAAGCTCCGGGACAGGGCGCTAATAGCAATCAGCCCCAGCATTTT
J: TRBJ1-5
size: .
D: .
V: TRBV21-1

CDR3: CASSFSNSIYGYTF
DNA: TGCGCCAGCAGCTTTAGTAACAGTATCTATGGCTACACCTTC
J: TRBJ1-2
size: .
D: .
V: TRBV5-1

CDR3: CASSLTGSGEKLFF
DNA: TGTGCCAGCTCACTCACAGGGTCGGGCGAAAAACTGTTTTTT
J: TRBJ1-4
size: .
D: .
V: TRBV18

CDR3: CASSQDGVSPLHF
DNA: TGCGCCAGCAGCCAAGACGGGGTTTCACCCCTCCACTTT
J: TRBJ1-6
size: .
D: .
V: TRBV4-3

CDR3: CASSPRTGRKETQYF
DNA: TGTGCCAGCAGCCCCCGGACAGGGAGGAAAGAGACCCAGTACTTC
J: TRBJ2-5
size: .
D: TRBD1
V: TRBV5-4

CDR3: CAWSASTLSGANVLTF
DNA: TGTGCCTGGAGTGCCAGCACGCTCTCTGGGGCCAACGTCCTGACTTTC
J: TRBJ2-6
size: .
D: .
V: TRBV30

CDR3: CASSLGTGGDYGYTF
DNA: TGTGCCAGCAGCTTGGGGACAGGGGGCGACTATGGCTACACCTTC
J: TRBJ1-2
size: .
D: TRBD1
V: TRBV5-5

CDR3: CASRTGGPAEAFF
DNA: TGTGCCAGCAGAACCGGGGGGCCCGCCGAAGCTTTCTTT
J: TRBJ1-1
size: .
D: .
V: TRBV6-5

CDR3: CASSLVGLAEETQYF
DNA: TGTGCCAGCAGCCTGGTCGGTCTAGCGGAAGAGACCCAGTACTTC
J: TRBJ2-5
size: .
D: TRBD2
V: TRBV5-4

CDR3: CASSQDHTAVWAYGYTF
DNA: TGCGCCAGCAGCCAAGATCATACGGCAGTTTGGGCCTATGGCTACACCTTC
J: TRBJ1-2
size: .
D: .
V: TRBV4-3

CDR3: CASSDGGAGELFF
DNA: TGTGCCAGCAGTGACGGGGGGGCCGGGGAGCTGTTTTTT
J: TRBJ2-2
size: few
D: TRBD2
V: TRBV6-4

CDR3: CASSLGAGVVYGYTF
DNA: TGTGCCAGCAGCTTAGGGGCAGGGGTGGTCTATGGCTACACCTTC
J: TRBJ1-2
size: few
D: .
V: TRBV7-2

CDR3: CASSQGVSSGNTIYF
DNA: TGTGCCAGCAGCCAAGGGGTCAGCTCTGGAAACACCATATATTTT
J: TRBJ1-3
size: many
D: .
V: TRBV3-1/TRBV3-2

CDR3: CASSLEQYF
DNA: TGTGCCAGCAGCCTGGAGCAGTACTTC
J: TRBJ2-7
size: .
D: .
V: TRBV3-1/TRBV3-2

CDR3: CASSPGLYYGYTF
DNA: TGTGCCAGCAGCCCGGGACTTTACTATGGCTACACCTTC
J: TRBJ1-2
size: .
D: .
V: TRBV14

CDR3: CASSVEGRRSYGYTF
DNA: TGTGCCAGCAGCGTAGAGGGCAGGAGAAGCTATGGCTACACCTTC
J: TRBJ1-2
size: .
D: .
V: TRBV9

CDR3: CASSPLRGGDTQYF
DNA: TGTGCCAGCAGCCCTTTACGGGGTGGAGATACGCAGTATTTT
J: TRBJ2-3
size: .
D: .
V: TRBV6-7

CDR3: CASSYRATAYGYTF
DNA: TGTGCCAGCAGTTACCGGGCGACAGCCTATGGCTACACCTTC
J: TRBJ1-2
size: .
D: .
V: TRBV6-5

CDR3: CASSAGLAGTETQYF
DNA: TGTGCCAGCAGCGCGGGACTAGCGGGGACAGAGACCCAGTACTTC
J: TRBJ2-5
size: .
D: TRBD2
V: TRBV9

CDR3: CASSVSRALSNEQFF
DNA: TGTGCCAGCAGTGTAAGCAGGGCACTCTCCAATGAGCAGTTCTTC
J: TRBJ2-1
size: .
D: .
V: TRBV6-4